This T cell receptor (beta chain) was sequenced during a study of human T cells and chemical hapten exposure. Study-level background: TCR yields differed between samples (mainly from small differences in pooled library volume).

TCRdb re-called the 5' RACE reads through MiXCR, storing one row per CDR3 protein. The table lists 110,000 or so distinct CDR3 sequences, 19% of them singletons, with approximately 3% in the top ten. CDR3 length: 16 amino acids. Unmatched junction bases numbered 15, after V lost 6 bases and J lost 5 bases. Germline V gene data show CDR1 as DFQATT and CDR2 as SNEGSKA (reference sequence). Findings and limits, study-wide: DPC sensitization did not alter TCRs above 1 in 1000 frequency.

This clonotype was counted only a few times. Its matching antigen is unknown. Unfractionated whole blood served as the source for total RNA extraction. The chain couples TRBV20-1 to TRBJ2-3, with 9 bases matching TRBD2. The origin of this receptor is a human donor in good health. In DNA form, the CDR3 reads TGCAGTGCAGCTCCTATAGCGGGAGTTGTGGAAGATACGCAGTATTTT. Protein product: CSAAPIAGVVEDTQYF.